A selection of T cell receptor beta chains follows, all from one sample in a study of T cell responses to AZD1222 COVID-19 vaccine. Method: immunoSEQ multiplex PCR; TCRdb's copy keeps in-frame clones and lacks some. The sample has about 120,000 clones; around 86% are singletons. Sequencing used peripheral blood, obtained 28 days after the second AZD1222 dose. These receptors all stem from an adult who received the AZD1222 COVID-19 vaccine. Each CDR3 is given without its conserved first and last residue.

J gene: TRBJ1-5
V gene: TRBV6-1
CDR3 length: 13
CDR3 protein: ASRAGGHSNQPQH

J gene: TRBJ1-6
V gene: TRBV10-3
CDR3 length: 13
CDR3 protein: AISESPERQSPLH

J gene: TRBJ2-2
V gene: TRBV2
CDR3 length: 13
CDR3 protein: ASTVMTGSPGELF

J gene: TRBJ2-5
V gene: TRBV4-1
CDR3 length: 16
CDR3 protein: ASSQDGTSGASGETQY

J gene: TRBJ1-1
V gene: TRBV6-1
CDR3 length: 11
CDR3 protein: ASSEEQGSEAF

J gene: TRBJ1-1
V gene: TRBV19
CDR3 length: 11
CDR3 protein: ASSREGQGVAF

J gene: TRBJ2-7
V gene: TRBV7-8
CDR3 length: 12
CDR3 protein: ASSLAGFGDEQY

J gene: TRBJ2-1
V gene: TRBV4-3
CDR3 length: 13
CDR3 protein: ASSQDARVRNEQF

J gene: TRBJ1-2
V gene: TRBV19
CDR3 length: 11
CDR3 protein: ASSSGLHYGYT

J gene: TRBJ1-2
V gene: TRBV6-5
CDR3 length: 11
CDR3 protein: ASRRTDVYGYT

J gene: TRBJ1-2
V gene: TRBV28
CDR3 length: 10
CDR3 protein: ASSLVGYGYT

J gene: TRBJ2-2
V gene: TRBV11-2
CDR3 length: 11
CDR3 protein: ASRWTGPGELF

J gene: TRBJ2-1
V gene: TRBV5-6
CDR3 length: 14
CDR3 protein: ASSPQLAGGYNEQF

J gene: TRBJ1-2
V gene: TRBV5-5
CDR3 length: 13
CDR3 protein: ASSIRTGAAYGYT

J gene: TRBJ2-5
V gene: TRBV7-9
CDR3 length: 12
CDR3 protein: ASSPGGGFETQY

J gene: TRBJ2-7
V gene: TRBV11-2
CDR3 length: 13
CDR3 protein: ASSLLGTGAYEQY

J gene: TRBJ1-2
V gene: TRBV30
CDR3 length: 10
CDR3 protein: AWSVARHGYT

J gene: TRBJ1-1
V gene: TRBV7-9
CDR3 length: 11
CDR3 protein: ASEHGGNTEAF

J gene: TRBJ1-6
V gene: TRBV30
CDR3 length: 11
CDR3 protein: AWTQGENSPLH

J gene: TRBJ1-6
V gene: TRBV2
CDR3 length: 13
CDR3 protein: ASSAGGFYNSPLH

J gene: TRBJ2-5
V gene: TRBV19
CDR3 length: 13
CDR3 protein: ASRAGGALGETQY